These T cell receptor beta chains were read from a single sample in a study of blood T cell repertoires in COVID-19. Clones were sequenced by immunoSEQ multiplex PCR, and TCRdb holds only the in-frame ones, with some missing. The data contain some 160,000 clones, around 82% of them singletons. Sequencing was performed on peripheral blood. The receptors here all came from a man in his fifties or sixties with acute or convalescent COVID-19. CDR3s include the opening cysteine and the closing phenylalanine or tryptophan. The order of the fields is V gene, D gene, clone size, J gene, CDR3 protein, CDR3 DNA. D genes are given only for firm matches. Size tells how often a clone was seen (once, few, many) or the class of an expanded clone, and some rows leave it out.

v_gene: TRBV10-3; d_gene: TRBD1; abundance: .; j_gene: TRBJ1-1; CDR3aa: CAISAGTANTEAFF; CDR3nt: TGTGCCATCAGTGCCGGGACAGCGAACACTGAAGCTTTCTTT
v_gene: TRBV10-1; d_gene: .; abundance: .; j_gene: TRBJ1-1; CDR3aa: CASSGRGTEAFF; CDR3nt: TGCGCCAGCAGTGGTAGAGGAACTGAAGCTTTCTTT
v_gene: TRBV24-1; d_gene: TRBD2; abundance: .; j_gene: TRBJ2-5; CDR3aa: CATSDLSGEGETQYF; CDR3nt: TGTGCCACCAGTGATTTGTCCGGGGAGGGTGAGACCCAGTACTTC
v_gene: TRBV18; d_gene: TRBD1; abundance: once; j_gene: TRBJ1-5; CDR3aa: CASSSGQNQPQHF; CDR3nt: TGTGCCAGCTCATCGGGACAGAATCAGCCCCAGCATTTT
v_gene: TRBV28; d_gene: TRBD1; abundance: few; j_gene: TRBJ2-3; CDR3aa: CASTRDREVDTQYF; CDR3nt: TGTGCCAGCACGCGGGACAGGGAGGTAGATACGCAGTATTTT
v_gene: TRBV5-1; d_gene: .; abundance: .; j_gene: TRBJ2-7; CDR3aa: CASSPGRRGSYEQYF; CDR3nt: TGCGCCAGCAGCCCGGGGAGGAGGGGTTCCTACGAGCAGTACTTC
v_gene: TRBV6-6; d_gene: TRBD1; abundance: once; j_gene: TRBJ1-1; CDR3aa: CASRDRGGNTEAFF; CDR3nt: TGTGCCAGCCGAGACAGGGGCGGGAACACTGAAGCTTTCTTT
v_gene: TRBV7-9; d_gene: .; abundance: .; j_gene: TRBJ2-3; CDR3aa: CASSLGQITDTQYF; CDR3nt: TGTGCCAGCAGCTTAGGACAGATCACAGATACGCAGTATTTT
v_gene: TRBV3-1/TRBV3-2; d_gene: TRBD1; abundance: .; j_gene: TRBJ2-2; CDR3aa: CASSPEQGHGELFF; CDR3nt: TGTGCCAGCAGCCCCGAACAGGGGCACGGGGAGCTGTTTTTT
v_gene: TRBV18; d_gene: TRBD1; abundance: .; j_gene: TRBJ1-5; CDR3aa: CASSPPGQQGQPQHF; CDR3nt: TGTGCCAGCTCCCCTCCGGGACAGCAGGGACAGCCCCAGCATTTT
v_gene: TRBV24-1; d_gene: TRBD2; abundance: .; j_gene: TRBJ2-7; CDR3aa: CATSDPASGTYEQYF; CDR3nt: TGTGCCACCAGTGATCCCGCTAGCGGTACCTACGAGCAGTACTTC
v_gene: TRBV10-2; d_gene: .; abundance: .; j_gene: TRBJ1-4; CDR3aa: CASSRQAPIEKLFF; CDR3nt: TGCGCCAGCAGTCGGCAGGCCCCTATTGAAAAACTGTTTTTT
v_gene: TRBV6-5; d_gene: .; abundance: .; j_gene: TRBJ2-7; CDR3aa: CASPTAGLYEQYF; CDR3nt: TGTGCCAGCCCTACGGCAGGATTATACGAGCAGTACTTC
v_gene: TRBV6-6; d_gene: .; abundance: .; j_gene: TRBJ1-1; CDR3aa: CASLAGRGTEAFF; CDR3nt: TGTGCCAGTCTGGCGGGGAGAGGCACTGAAGCTTTCTTT
v_gene: TRBV18; d_gene: TRBD1; abundance: .; j_gene: TRBJ1-5; CDR3aa: CASSSGQGSQPQHF; CDR3nt: TGTGCCAGCTCGTCCGGACAGGGGAGCCAGCCCCAGCATTTT
v_gene: TRBV27; d_gene: TRBD2; abundance: .; j_gene: TRBJ2-3; CDR3aa: CASRPVAGDGTDTQYF; CDR3nt: TGTGCCAGCAGGCCGGTAGCGGGAGACGGCACAGATACGCAGTATTTT
v_gene: TRBV7-9; d_gene: .; abundance: few; j_gene: TRBJ1-3; CDR3aa: CASSPPGGSSGNTIYF; CDR3nt: TGTGCCAGCAGCCCCCCGGGGGGGAGCTCTGGAAACACCATATATTTT
v_gene: TRBV7-8; d_gene: TRBD1; abundance: .; j_gene: TRBJ1-2; CDR3aa: CASSSWTGGAYGYTF; CDR3nt: TGTGCCAGCAGCTCCTGGACAGGGGGGGCCTATGGCTACACCTTC
v_gene: TRBV6-5; d_gene: TRBD1; abundance: few; j_gene: TRBJ1-5; CDR3aa: CASRSEGAGNQPQHF; CDR3nt: TGTGCCAGCAGAAGTGAGGGGGCTGGCAATCAGCCCCAGCATTTT
v_gene: TRBV4-1; d_gene: .; abundance: .; j_gene: TRBJ1-5; CDR3aa: CASSQGPQQGPYSNQPQHF; CDR3nt: TGCGCCAGCAGCCAAGGCCCTCAGCAGGGCCCCTATAGCAATCAGCCCCAGCATTTT
v_gene: TRBV29-1; d_gene: .; abundance: once; j_gene: TRBJ2-5; CDR3aa: CSVVGLAQETQYF; CDR3nt: TGCAGCGTTGTTGGTCTAGCTCAAGAGACCCAGTACTTC
v_gene: TRBV5-1; d_gene: TRBD1; abundance: .; j_gene: TRBJ2-5; CDR3aa: CASSPGQGRETQYF; CDR3nt: TGCGCCAGCAGCCCGGGACAGGGCCGAGAGACCCAGTACTTC
v_gene: TRBV10-3; d_gene: TRBD1; abundance: .; j_gene: TRBJ2-5; CDR3aa: CAISGHRQGAGETQYF; CDR3nt: TGTGCCATCAGTGGACATCGACAGGGGGCAGGGGAGACCCAGTACTTC
v_gene: TRBV28; d_gene: .; abundance: .; j_gene: TRBJ2-1; CDR3aa: CASATWRRDYNEQFF; CDR3nt: TGTGCCAGCGCCACTTGGAGGCGGGACTACAATGAGCAGTTCTTC
v_gene: TRBV5-4; d_gene: TRBD1; abundance: .; j_gene: TRBJ2-3; CDR3aa: CASSAGGRQGVSTDTQYF; CDR3nt: TGTGCCAGCAGCGCGGGCGGGAGACAGGGGGTCAGCACAGATACGCAGTATTTT
v_gene: TRBV18; d_gene: TRBD2; abundance: .; j_gene: TRBJ2-2; CDR3aa: CASSPAGAGELFF; CDR3nt: TGTGCCAGCTCCCCAGCGGGAGCCGGGGAGCTGTTTTTT